This passage covers 32 T cell receptor beta chains from one sample sequenced in a study of memory CD4+ T cells and cytomegalovirus serostatus. Clones were read by immunoSEQ multiplex PCR, and TCRdb kept only the in-frame ones, dropping some. The sample has 75,000 to 95,000 clones, approximately 80% seen once. The sort gate was single viable CD3+CD4+CD8-CD45RO+ cells for memory CD4+ T cells. What was sequenced was memory CD4+ T cells from blood. These receptors were taken from an adult in good health and CMV-seronegative.

This clone was recorded only once. V gene TRBV5-1 combines with J gene TRBJ2-3; D is undetermined. Trimming took off 0 bases at V and 2 bases at J, with 10 bases between the two ends. The germline V gene encodes CDR1 SGHRS and CDR2 YFSETQ. The CDR3 has 15 amino acids. This CDR3 reads CASSLGQALTDTQYF. CDR3 in DNA: TGCGCCAGCAGCTTGGGTCAGGCCCTCACAGATACGCAGTATTTT.

The rearrangement links TRBV7-8 to TRBJ1-1; the D is unclear. Deletions cut 3 bases from V and 1 base from J, with 12 bases between. The length of the CDR3 is 15 residues. Per the germline V gene, CDR1 is SGHVS and CDR2 is FQNEAQ. CDR3: CASSFSGQANTEAFF. The CDR3 DNA reads as TGTGCCAGCAGCTTTAGCGGGCAGGCGAACACTGAAGCTTTCTTT.

This chain connects TRBV7-8 to TRBJ2-1; TRBD2 aligns across 14 bases. V lost 3 bases and J lost 4; bases outside the gene matches: 2. Germline V CDR1 and CDR2: SGHVS, FQNEAQ. This CDR3 spans 16 amino acids. Written as DNA, the CDR3 is TGTGCCAGCAGCTTCCGGACTAGCGGGGGGTACAATGAGCAGTTCTTC. Amino acid sequence: CASSFRTSGGYNEQFF.

V and J are TRBV9 and TRBJ2-3, with D perhaps matching TRBD2 (5 bases). The length of the CDR3 is 15 residues. The germline CDR1 and CDR2 sequences are SGDLS and YYNGEE. V was cut by 2 bases and J by 4 bases, with 14 bases left in between. Written as DNA, the CDR3 is TGTGCCAGCAGCGTCGGGGTGATCGATCCAGATACGCAGTATTTT. Translated: CASSVGVIDPDTQYF.

V is TRBV9 and J is TRBJ2-3, with 8 bases lining up with TRBD2. The V and J ends lost 6 bases and 4 bases, in that order; junction bases with no gene match: 10. The V gene's germline CDR1 is SGDLS and CDR2 YYNGEE. CDR3 length: 15 residues. The chain's CDR3 is CASTPPGGGADTQYF. CDR3 nucleotide sequence: TGTGCCAGCACCCCACCGGGGGGGGGCGCAGATACGCAGTATTTT.

The chain links TRBV7-2 to TRBJ1-2; D gene unclear. Germline CDR1 is SGHTA and CDR2 is FQGNSA. The CDR3 is made up of 13 amino acids. Trimming stripped 5 bases from V and 6 bases from J, with 13 bases between. The CDR3 sequence: CASSPFGVNGYTF. CDR3 DNA sequence: TGTGCCAGCAGCCCATTTGGGGTGAATGGCTACACCTTC.

The V call is TRBV10-3, the J call TRBJ2-5, with a tentative D call TRBD2 (5 bases). Germline V gene data show CDR1 as ENHRY and CDR2 as SYGVKD. V was pared by 7 bases and J by 4 bases, with 16 bases between. The CDR3 contains 14 residues. The CDR3 region has the DNA TGTGCCATCACCGGGTCCCGGGAATCAGAGACCCAGTACTTC. Its translation: CAITGSRESETQYF.

The chain employs TRBV10-3 and TRBJ2-1, with a possible D match to TRBD1 (5 bases). Trimming removed 7 bases from V and 0 bases from J, with 13 bases in between. Germline-derived CDR1 and CDR2 are ENHRY and SYGVKD. This CDR3 has 15 residues. The DNA of the CDR3 is TGTGCCATCACCGCCTCCAGGGACTCCTACAATGAGCAGTTCTTC. Amino acids: CAITASRDSYNEQFF.

This sequence joins TRBV30 and TRBJ1-4; D remains ambiguous. This CDR3 is built from 14 residues. Germline CDR1 GTSNPN, CDR2 SVGIG (reference sequence). Trimming took off 3 bases at V and 0 bases at J, with 8 bases between the two ends. The CDR3 region is CAWRSFATNEKLFF. DNA of the CDR3: TGTGCCTGGAGGAGTTTCGCAACTAATGAAAAACTGTTTTTT.

In this sample, this clone turned up a few times. CDR3 protein: CASSLVQGRRQYF. CDR3 DNA: TGTGCCAGCAGCTTAGTTCAGGGTAGGAGGCAGTACTTC. The gene calls are TRBV7-8 and TRBJ2-7, with D possibly being TRBD1 (5 bases). Germline-derived CDR1 and CDR2 are SGHVS and FQNEAQ. The CDR3 spans 13 residues. V lost 1 base to trimming and J lost 9 bases, with 13 bases between them.

The genes are TRBV4-1 and TRBJ1-2; TRBD1 is a possible D gene (6 bases). V was cut by 0 bases and J by 0 bases, with 8 bases left in between. CDR1 is MGHRA and CDR2 is YSYEKL in the germline V gene. The CDR3 covers 15 residues. In DNA form, the CDR3 reads TGCGCCAGCAGCCAAGACAGGGGACCTAACTATGGCTACACCTTC. This sequence encodes CASSQDRGPNYGYTF.

The V call is TRBV5-1, the J call TRBJ1-1; D unresolved. V lost 3 bases, J lost 0 bases, and 9 bases lay in between. Germline V gene data show CDR1 as SGHRS and CDR2 as YFSETQ. This CDR3 spans 14 amino acids. CDR3 DNA: TGCGCCAGCAGCTCTAATCAGATGAACACTGAAGCTTTCTTT. The encoded protein is CASSSNQMNTEAFF.

The chain uses TRBV5-1 and TRBJ2-2; TRBD1 matches at 11 bases. The germline gives CDR1 SGHRS, CDR2 YFSETQ. V gave up 3 bases and J gave up 3 bases; unmatched junction bases: 4. This CDR3 has 16 amino acids. The CDR3 DNA reads TGCGCCAGCAGCTCGATGGGACAGGGGGACACCGGGGAGCTGTTTTTT. Translated: CASSSMGQGDTGELFF. The variable domain in full, with the rest retrieved from reference TRBV5-1 and TRBJ2-2, is KAGVTQTPRYLIKTRGQQVTLSCSPISGHRSVSWYQQTPGQGLQFLFEYFSETQRNKGNFPGRFSGRQFSNSRSEMNVSTLELGDSALYLCASSSMGQGDTGELFFGEGSRLTVL.

This chain uses TRBV2 with TRBJ1-6; D unresolved. The CDR3 is 15 amino acids. Germline CDR1 SNHLY, CDR2 FYNNEI. Trimming left V 3 bases short and J 5 bases short, with 11 bases between. The CDR3 nucleotides read TGTGCCAGCAGTGATTTAGGGTTAGATAATTCACCCCTCCACTTT. It yields the protein CASSDLGLDNSPLHF.

The chain is built from TRBV30 and TRBJ1-6; 7 bases map to TRBD1. Germline V lookup: CDR1 GTSNPN, CDR2 SVGIG (reference sequence). This CDR3 contains 12 residues. The J segment lost 14 bases and the V segment lost 5 bases, leaving 9 bases of the junction unmatched. CDR3 bases: TGTGCCTGGTCTCGACAGGGCGAGACCCTCCACTTT. It encodes CAWSRQGETLHF.

This clone was seen a handful of times. The chain links TRBV5-4 to TRBJ1-1; weak D call: TRBD1 (6 bases). V gave up 0 bases and J gave up 0 bases, with 24 bases separating them. This CDR3 has 20 residues. CDR1 and CDR2 from the germline V gene are SGHNT and YYREEE (reference sequence). CDR3 DNA sequence: TGTGCCAGCAGCTTGGTAGACCCGGGGGGCCTGGTGAATATGAACACTGAAGCTTTCTTT. The encoded protein is CASSLVDPGGLVNMNTEAFF.

The gene calls are TRBV2 and TRBJ2-7; a possible D gene is TRBD1 (6 bases). CDR1 and CDR2 from the germline V gene are SNHLY and FYNNEI. The CDR3 totals 13 residues. Trimming removed 6 bases from V and 2 bases from J, with 11 bases in between. The CDR3 sequence is CASRGDITYEQYF. The CDR3, as DNA: TGTGCCAGCAGGGGGGACATTACCTACGAGCAGTACTTC.

The V and J genes are TRBV11-2 and TRBJ2-1; D unclear. The CDR3 is 12 amino acids. The V end was cut by 4 bases, the J end by 8 bases, with 9 bases between. Germline CDR1 SGHAT, CDR2 FQNNGV. The DNA for the CDR3 is TGTGCCAGCAGCTGGGGTGGGCATGAGCAGTTCTTC. It codes for CASSWGGHEQFF.

The gene calls are TRBV4-1 and TRBJ1-2, with D hard to call. V lost 0 bases, J lost 2 bases, and 10 bases lay in between. This CDR3 has 15 residues. Per germline, CDR1 MGHRA and CDR2 YSYEKL. The DNA of the CDR3 is TGCGCCAGCAGCCAAGATCGCAGGACCAACTATGGCTACACCTTC. Protein: CASSQDRRTNYGYTF.

The rearrangement joins TRBV5-6 to TRBJ2-2; 12 nucleotides line up with TRBD2. Unmatched junction bases numbered 6, after V lost 4 bases and J lost 2 bases. Germline loops: CDR1 SGHDT, CDR2 YYEEEE. CDR3 length equals 17 residues. The CDR3 DNA sequence: TGTGCCAGCAGCCCGACTAGCGGGGGAGCCAACACCGGGGAGCTGTTTTTT. Its protein product is CASSPTSGGANTGELFF.

The chain combines TRBV2 with TRBJ2-7, with 7 bases lining up with TRBD1. Trimming at V came to 8 bases and at J to 1 base, leaving 8 bases not matched to a gene. The CDR3 has 14 residues. Germline V lookup: CDR1 SNHLY, CDR2 FYNNEI. In DNA, the CDR3 is TGTGCCAGCCTTTGGGACAGCTCATCCTACGAGCAGTACTTC. It specifies CASLWDSSSYEQYF.

The genes are TRBV30 and TRBJ2-7, with D unresolved. CDR3 size: 12 residues. V lost 4 bases, J lost 0 bases, and 7 bases lay in between. Germline V lookup: CDR1 GTSNPN, CDR2 SVGIG (reference sequence). CDR3 sequence: CAWTPGSYEQYF. In DNA, the CDR3 is TGTGCCTGGACACCCGGCTCCTACGAGCAGTACTTC.

This clone was counted a few times. The V and J genes are TRBV5-4 and TRBJ1-4; 10 positions agree with TRBD1. With V trimmed by 4 bases and J by 8 bases, 2 bases remained unmatched. CDR1 and CDR2 from the germline V gene are SGHNT and YYREEE (reference sequence). This CDR3 spans 13 amino acids. The CDR3 sequence: CASSLGQGEKLFF. The CDR3 DNA follows: TGTGCCAGCAGCCTGGGACAGGGGGAAAAACTGTTTTTT.

Turning to this clone: Germline and junction disagree at one end, which may indicate a read error. This chain connects TRBV18 to TRBJ2-7; the match to TRBD1 covers 9 bases. Per germline, CDR1 KGHSH and CDR2 LQKENI. This CDR3 has 15 amino acids. The CDR3 sequence: CASSPWGQGSHEQYF. The CDR3 bases are TGTGCCAGCTCACCCTGGGGACAGGGCTCCCACGAGCAGTACTTC.

This clone appeared a single time. This chain joins TRBV28 and TRBJ1-1; no clear D gene. In germline, CDR1 is MDHEN, CDR2 SYDVKM. The CDR3 has 16 amino acids. The V gene lost 2 bases and the J gene lost 4 bases, with 17 bases spanning the gap. Here the CDR3 DNA reads TGTGCCAGCAGTTTAGTCGGAGGTTCGTATGGCACTGAAGCTTTCTTT. Translation gives CASSLVGGSYGTEAFF.

The rearrangement joins TRBV15 to TRBJ2-7; a possible D gene is TRBD1 (5 bases). This CDR3 region has 15 residues. Trimming took off 0 bases at V and 4 bases at J, with 13 bases between the two ends. The germline gives CDR1 LNHNV, CDR2 YYDKDF (reference sequence). The CDR3 protein is CATSRDRARVYEQYF. The CDR3 DNA follows: TGTGCCACCAGCAGAGATAGGGCCAGGGTTTACGAGCAGTACTTC.

The chain links TRBV5-6 to TRBJ2-6; D gene ambiguous. The CDR3 has 13 amino acids. Looked up from germline, CDR1 is SGHDT and CDR2 is YYEEEE. V lost 6 bases and J lost 1, with 5 bases in between. The CDR3 sequence: CASIGSGANVLTF. CDR3 DNA sequence: TGTGCCAGCATAGGATCTGGGGCCAACGTCCTGACTTTC.

The rearrangement uses TRBV2 and TRBJ2-1; 12 bases align to TRBD2. Losses at the gene ends were 5 bases for V and 8 bases for J; bases not matched to a gene: 16. The CDR3 has 18 residues. Germline V gene lookup returns CDR1 SNHLY and CDR2 FYNNEI. In DNA form, the CDR3 reads TGTGCCAGCAGTAAGAAACTAGCGGGGGGCCTCCTAGGCGATGAGCAGTTCTTC. Protein product: CASSKKLAGGLLGDEQFF.

V and J are TRBV5-7 and TRBJ2-7; 8 bases are shared with TRBD2. TRBV5-7 is classed as an ORF, of uncertain function. This CDR3 spans 16 amino acids. With 4 bases clipped from V and 2 bases from J, the junction kept 11 bases outside the gene matches. CDR3 protein: CASSPRLARSTYEQYF. CDR3 nucleotides: TGTGCCAGCAGCCCGCGACTAGCGAGGTCAACCTACGAGCAGTACTTC.

The chain joins TRBV29-1 to TRBJ2-6; no reliable D call. The CDR3 is 13 amino acids. With 5 bases removed from V and 4 bases from J, the gap between germline ends came to 9 bases. Germline CDR1 is SQVTM and CDR2 is ANQGSEA. This CDR3 reads CSVSPEGANVLTF. The CDR3 DNA reads TGCAGCGTTTCCCCGGAAGGGGCCAACGTCCTGACTTTC.

The V gene is TRBV23-1, the J gene TRBJ1-1, with 7 bases fitting TRBD1. TRBV23-1 is an ORF; its function is uncertain. V was clipped by 3 bases and J by 5 bases; unmatched bases: 12. The length of the CDR3 is 16 residues. CDR3 DNA sequence: TGCGCCAGCAGTCATTCGGGGCACAACAGGGGAACTGAAGCTTTCTTT. Translated: CASSHSGHNRGTEAFF.

This chain uses TRBV28 with TRBJ1-1; no clear D gene. Deletions cut 1 base from V and 10 bases from J, with 10 bases between. The CDR3 consists of 12 residues. Looked up from germline, CDR1 is MDHEN and CDR2 is SYDVKM. CDR3 region: CASSLFGQRAFF. The CDR3 DNA follows: TGTGCCAGCAGTTTATTCGGGCAGAGAGCTTTCTTT.